This T cell receptor (beta chain) was captured by sequencing in a study of blood T cell repertoires in COVID-19. Per the original methods: Nucleated cell counts were estimated from reference gene primer amplification. Libraries were prepared by immunoSEQ multiplex PCR; TCRdb keeps only in-frame clonotypes and omits some of them. V, J and clone size were drawn from that table, and D and trimming were deduced from the DNA. This table has about 180,000 clones, 80% to 85% appearing once. V shed 5 bases, J shed 1 base, and the junction held 4 bases outside the gene matches. The germline CDR1 and CDR2 sequences are MNHEY and SMNVEV (reference sequence). CDR3 length equals 16 residues.

The material sequenced was peripheral blood. This receptor was identified in a woman older than 75 with COVID-19, enrolled during active disease. The genes are TRBV27 and TRBJ2-3; 12 positions agree with TRBD2. The CDR3 DNA sequence: TGTGCCAGCAGTATCCGACTAGCGGGGGGCACAGATACGCAGTATTTT. It codes for CASSIRLAGGTDTQYF.